This is a list of T cell receptor beta chains from one sample in a study of CD8 T cells in Susac syndrome. MiXCR was run by TCRdb on the immunoSEQ multiplex PCR reads, yielding one entry per CDR3 protein. The table includes 250,000 to 300,000 distinct CDR3 sequences, over 75% detected once. The sample taken for sequencing was CD8+ T cells from PBMCs. These receptors all come from a human donor with multiple sclerosis. CDR3s include the opening cysteine and the closing phenylalanine or tryptophan. A D gene is named only where the DNA matches it firmly. Not all rows give a size; the values are once, few, many and, for expanded clones, a class.

>.|TRBV27|TRBJ2-7|.
CASSLWHRATYEQYF
TGTGCCAGCAGTTTATGGCATAGGGCCACCTACGAGCAGTACTTC
>few|TRBV5-4|TRBJ2-7|TRBD2
CASSLERGLTYEQYF
TGTGCCAGCAGCTTGGAGCGGGGGTTGACATACGAGCAGTACTTC
>.|TRBV20-1|TRBJ2-2|TRBD2
CSARDLREDPGELFF
TGCAGTGCTAGAGATCTGCGGGAGGACCCCGGGGAGCTGTTTTTT
>.|TRBV29-1|TRBJ2-1|.
CSVEGALLNEQFF
TGCAGCGTTGAAGGAGCGCTGCTTAATGAGCAGTTCTTC
>.|TRBV4-3|TRBJ1-4|.
CASSQWGAATNEKLFF
TGCGCCAGCAGCCAATGGGGGGCGGCAACTAATGAAAAACTGTTTTTT
>.|TRBV20-1|TRBJ2-3|TRBD2
CSALPLTSGRWDTQYF
TGCAGTGCTCTCCCCCTGACTAGCGGGAGATGGGATACGCAGTATTTT
>.|TRBV5-1|TRBJ2-7|TRBD2
CASTLAGGLDEQYF
TGCGCCAGCACCCTGGCGGGGGGTCTCGACGAGCAGTACTTC
>.|TRBV6-5|TRBJ2-7|.
CASTKGGKLLYEQYF
TGTGCCAGCACCAAAGGGGGAAAACTACTCTACGAGCAGTACTTC
>.|TRBV4-2|TRBJ2-5|TRBD2
CASSPWTSGQETQYF
TGTGCCAGCAGCCCCTGGACTAGCGGGCAAGAGACCCAGTACTTC
>.|TRBV28|TRBJ2-2|TRBD2
CASSPRGGTNTGELFF
TGTGCCAGCAGCCCCCGCGGGGGAACGAACACCGGGGAGCTGTTTTTT
>.|TRBV28|TRBJ2-5|TRBD1
CASSKGQGRLETQYF
TGTGCCAGCAGTAAGGGACAGGGTCGTTTAGAGACCCAGTACTTC
>.|TRBV11-2|TRBJ2-3|.
CASSLGGAEMRLDTQYF
TGTGCCAGCAGCTTAGGGGGTGCGGAAATGCGGTTGGATACGCAGTATTTT
>.|TRBV7-9|TRBJ2-1|.
CATPPRGGCIIDEQFF
TGTGCCACCCCACCTAGGGGGGGCTGTATTATCGATGAGCAGTTCTTC
>.|TRBV29-1|TRBJ2-1|.
CSVRTDNNNEQFF
TGCAGCGTTCGCACAGATAATAACAATGAGCAGTTCTTC
>.|TRBV7-8|TRBJ2-1|.
CASSRERDEQFF
TGTGCCAGCAGCAGAGAAAGGGATGAGCAGTTCTTC
>once|TRBV4-3|TRBJ2-7|.
CASSQETRDDYEQYF
TGCGCCAGCAGCCAGGAAACACGGGACGACTACGAGCAGTACTTC
>few|TRBV24-1|TRBJ2-3|.
CATSDLSGFTGTDTQYF
TGTGCCACCAGTGATTTGTCCGGCTTTACAGGTACAGATACGCAGTATTTT
>.|TRBV7-9|TRBJ1-1|.
CASSTSPGGTEAFF
TGTGCCAGCAGCACTAGTCCGGGGGGCACTGAAGCTTTCTTT
>.|TRBV27|TRBJ2-2|.
CASSLEVAGELFF
TGTGCCAGCAGTTTAGAGGTTGCCGGGGAGCTGTTTTTT
>.|TRBV10-3|TRBJ2-7|.
CAISDTAMLSYEQYF
TGTGCCATCAGTGATACAGCAATGCTCTCCTACGAGCAGTACTTC
>.|TRBV19|TRBJ1-1|.
CASSIDQGNEAFF
TGTGCCAGTAGTATAGATCAGGGGAATGAAGCTTTCTTT
>.|TRBV30|TRBJ1-2|TRBD1
CAWRFRTGVDGYTF
TGTGCCTGGAGATTTCGGACAGGCGTGGATGGCTACACCTTC
>.|TRBV28|TRBJ1-2|.
CASGPGRSYGYTF
TGTGCCAGCGGCCCCGGGCGTTCCTATGGCTACACCTTC
>.|TRBV12-3/TRBV12-4|TRBJ2-1|TRBD2
CASSPLTGGIYNEQFF
TGTGCCAGCAGCCCCTTGACGGGAGGGATCTACAATGAGCAGTTCTTC
>once|TRBV12-3/TRBV12-4|TRBJ2-5|.
CASSSRTDEETQYF
TGTGCCAGCAGTTCCCGGACAGATGAAGAGACCCAGTACTTC
>.|TRBV4-2|TRBJ2-7|TRBD2
CASSQDRREGSYEQYF
TGTGCCAGCAGCCAAGATCGGCGGGAGGGTTCCTACGAGCAGTACTTC
>.|TRBV6-2/TRBV6-3|TRBJ1-1|TRBD1
CASSTRTGNTEAFF
TGTGCCAGCTCTACGAGGACAGGGAACACTGAAGCTTTCTTT
>.|TRBV12-3/TRBV12-4|TRBJ2-5|TRBD1
CASSFFPQGEETQYF
TGTGCCAGCAGTTTCTTTCCGCAGGGGGAAGAGACCCAGTACTTC
>.|TRBV14|TRBJ1-4|.
CASSQDWGTNEKLFF
TGTGCCAGCAGCCAAGATTGGGGAACTAATGAAAAACTGTTTTTT
>.|TRBV4-3|TRBJ2-1|TRBD1
CASSQDRLGQGHNEQFF
TGCGCCAGCAGCCAAGATCGATTGGGACAGGGGCACAATGAGCAGTTCTTC
>.|TRBV20-1|TRBJ2-1|TRBD2
CSARDGGRARNEQFF
TGCAGTGCTAGAGATGGCGGGAGGGCCAGGAATGAGCAGTTCTTC
>.|TRBV4-2|TRBJ2-5|.
CASSQTFSAGETQYF
TGTGCCAGCAGCCAGACTTTCAGTGCCGGGGAGACCCAGTACTTC
>.|TRBV6-2/TRBV6-3|TRBJ2-7|TRBD1
CASSYDIQGQVYSYEQYF
TGTGCCAGCAGTTACGATATTCAGGGACAGGTGTACTCCTACGAGCAGTACTTC
>.|TRBV20-1|TRBJ2-7|.
CSAEGQVSYEQYF
TGCAGTGCCGAGGGGCAGGTCTCCTACGAGCAGTACTTC
>.|TRBV6-2/TRBV6-3|TRBJ2-7|.
CASSYSGGTYEQYF
TGTGCCAGCAGTTACTCCGGCGGTACCTACGAGCAGTACTTC
>.|TRBV9|TRBJ1-2|.
CASSVGHLSDGYTF
TGTGCCAGCAGCGTAGGACACCTGAGCGATGGCTACACCTTC
>.|TRBV9|TRBJ2-1|.
CASSVRDPYNEQFF
TGTGCCAGCAGCGTCCGGGACCCCTACAATGAGCAGTTCTTC
>.|TRBV9|TRBJ2-3|.
CASGIPGPQYF
TGTGCCAGCGGCATCCCGGGACCGCAGTATTTT
>once|TRBV12-3/TRBV12-4|TRBJ1-5|.
CASTHSGVSNQPQHF
TGTGCCAGCACCCATTCGGGGGTTAGCAATCAGCCCCAGCATTTT